This record looks at one TCR beta chain sequence and its context. Its antigen remains unknown. From germline, CDR1 is SGDLS and CDR2 YYNGEE. The CDR3 loop spans 15 amino acids. J was trimmed by 3 bases and V by 7 bases; bases with no gene match: 8. This specimen comes from a study of breast tumors, draining lymph nodes, adjacent tissues. General observations from the study: Findings are consistent with lymph node origin and intratumoral expansion of most tumor T cells. Data only fit, rather than demonstrated, lymph node origin of most tumor T cells.

TCRdb re-derived calls from the multiplex PCR reads in MiXCR, one entry per CDR3 protein. The table records tens of thousands of distinct CDR3 sequences, roughly two fifths of them present only once. The sequence was collected from a female donor with breast cancer. Some clones in this sample may be carry-over from other donors' samples. This chain joins TRBV9 and TRBJ2-2, with 8 bases aligning to TRBD1. Sequencing was carried out using breast tumor tissue. For the CDR3, the DNA is TGTGCCAGCGGCCCAGGGGGCGCGGACACCGGGGAGCTGTTTTTT. This codes for CASGPGGADTGELFF.